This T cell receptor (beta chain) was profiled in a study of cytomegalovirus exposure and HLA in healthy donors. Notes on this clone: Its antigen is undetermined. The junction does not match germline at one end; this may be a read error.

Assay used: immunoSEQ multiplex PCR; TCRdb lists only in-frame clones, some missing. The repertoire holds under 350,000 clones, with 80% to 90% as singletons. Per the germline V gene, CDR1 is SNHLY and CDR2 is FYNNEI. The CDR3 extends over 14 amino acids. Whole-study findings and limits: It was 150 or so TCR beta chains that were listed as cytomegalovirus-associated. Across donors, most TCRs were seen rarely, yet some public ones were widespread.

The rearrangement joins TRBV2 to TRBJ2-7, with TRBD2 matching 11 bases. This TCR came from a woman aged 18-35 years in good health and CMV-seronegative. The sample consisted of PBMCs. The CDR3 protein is CASKLPGLAEPHGF. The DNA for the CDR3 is TGTGCCAGCAAGCTCCCGGGACTAGCGGAGCCCCATGGCTTC. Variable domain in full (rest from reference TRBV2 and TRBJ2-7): EPEVTQTPSHQVTQMGQEVILRCVPISNHLYFYWYRQILGQKVEFLVSFYNNEISEKSEIFDDQFSVERPDGSNFTLKIRSTKLEDSAMYFCASKLPGLAEPHGFGPGTRLTVT.